The rows below give T cell receptor beta chains drawn from one sample of a study of long-term antiretroviral therapy in people with HIV. The repertoire was sequenced with immunoSEQ multiplex PCR; TCRdb's copy has only in-frame clones and lacks some. The data hold about 24,000 clones, with roughly 78% observed a single time. The sequenced sample was unsorted PBMCs, obtained 1.2 years after starting antiretroviral therapy. These receptors were obtained from a woman between 35 and 50 years old with HIV. Each CDR3 is given with its conserved first and last residue. The D gene is left open where the match is weak. Clone size, where shown, is once, few, many, or a class for clones that have expanded.

- TRBJ2-3 TRBV30 - CAWRGIASNTDTQYF TGTGCCTGGAGGGGGATTGCATCAAACACAGATACGCAGTATTTT
few TRBJ1-2 TRBV7-9 - CASSLAGEGNLYGYTF TGTGCCAGCAGCTTAGCGGGGGAGGGGAACCTCTATGGCTACACCTTC
- TRBJ2-5 TRBV19 TRBD1 CASSMDTGTGGPETQYF TGTGCCAGTAGTATGGACACCGGGACAGGGGGCCCGGAGACCCAGTACTTC
- TRBJ1-1 TRBV10-3 - CAIRQGGEILEAFF TGTGCCATCAGACAGGGTGGGGAAATTCTCGAAGCTTTCTTT
once TRBJ2-7 TRBV2 - CASSDISGLPYEQYF TGTGCCAGCAGTGATATAAGCGGCCTCCCCTACGAGCAGTACTTC
- TRBJ1-2 TRBV7-9 - CASTDFIGPLRFNYGYTF TGTGCCAGCACCGACTTCATCGGGCCCTTACGTTTTAACTATGGCTACACCTTC
- TRBJ2-7 TRBV13 - CASSTTYLGDKHEQYF TGTGCCAGCAGCACAACTTACCTAGGGGATAAGCACGAGCAGTACTTC
- TRBJ1-1 TRBV7-9 - CASSFYVGMNTEAFF TGTGCCAGCAGCTTTTATGTGGGTATGAACACTGAAGCTTTCTTT
- TRBJ2-7 TRBV4-2 - CASSLETGLSYEQYF TGTGCCAGCAGCCTAGAGACAGGCCTCTCCTACGAGCAGTACTTC
- TRBJ2-2 TRBV11-2 - CASSHGGAANTGELFF TGTGCCAGCAGCCACGGTGGGGCCGCGAACACCGGGGAGCTGTTTTTT
- TRBJ2-3 TRBV29-1 TRBD2 CSVGRTSGATDTQYF TGCAGCGTTGGAAGAACTAGCGGGGCCACAGATACGCAGTATTTT
- TRBJ2-7 TRBV18 - CASSPGSAYEQYF TGTGCCAGCTCACCGGGTTCGGCTTACGAGCAGTACTTC
- TRBJ2-6 TRBV4-3 TRBD1 CASSQDRVGGFNPGANVLTF TGCGCCAGCAGCCAAGATCGCGTAGGGGGCTTCAATCCTGGGGCCAACGTCCTGACTTTC
- TRBJ1-2 TRBV5-4 - CASSSPGGEDQGYTF TGTGCCAGCAGCTCTCCGGGGGGGGAGGATCAGGGCTACACCTTC